The next 21 T cell receptor beta chains were all read from a single sample in a study of blood T cell repertoires in COVID-19. Assay used: immunoSEQ multiplex PCR; TCRdb lists only in-frame clones, some missing. The data show under 200,000 clones, with over 80% seen just once and 4.4% held by the top ten. Sequencing was done on a sample of PBMCs or T cells enriched from blood (not recorded which). The origin of the receptors is a woman aged 45-59 years who had recovered from COVID-19.

The V call is TRBV6-1, the J call TRBJ2-7; D is unresolved. The V and J ends lost 2 bases and 2 bases respectively, with 10 bases between them. Germline CDR1 is MNHNS and CDR2 is SASEGT. The CDR3 sequence is 14 residues long. CDR3 in DNA: TGTGCCAGCAGTGAACGGCAGGTCGCCTACGAGCAGTACGTC. Translating it yields CASSERQVAYEQYV.

This clone showed up just once. The chain recombines TRBV4-1 with TRBJ1-2; the match to TRBD1 covers 8 bases. CDR3 length: 16 amino acids. The V gene's germline CDR1 is MGHRA and CDR2 YSYEKL. V gave up 1 base and J gave up 6 bases; unmatched junction bases: 10. This chain's CDR3 is CASSQVGTDRGDGYTF. The CDR3 coding sequence is TGCGCCAGCAGCCAAGTAGGAACCGACAGGGGAGATGGCTACACCTTC.

Details on this clone: Additional DNA sequences in this sample encode the identical CDR3. V is TRBV30 and J is TRBJ2-5, with 9 positions matching TRBD1. The trim removed 2 bases at V and 7 bases at J, leaving 2 bases unmatched. CDR3 length equals 12 residues. Per germline, CDR1 GTSNPN and CDR2 SVGIG (reference sequence). CDR3 sequence reads: CAWSLGQGTQYF. The CDR3 nucleotides read TGTGCCTGGAGTCTGGGACAGGGGACCCAGTACTTC.

This chain joins TRBV12-3 or TRBV12-4 and TRBJ2-7; perhaps TRBD1 as D (5 bases). V was trimmed by 4 bases and J by 3 bases, leaving 10 bases between them. The CDR3 covers 13 residues. The CDR3 bases are TGTGCCAGCAGTTGGCAGGGATACTACGAGCAGTACGTC. Protein: CASSWQGYYEQYV.

A single count supports this clone. V usage is TRBV7-2 and J usage is TRBJ2-5; D perhaps matches TRBD2 (6 bases). The CDR3 sequence is 14 residues long. CDR1 SGHTA and CDR2 FQGNSA come from the germline V gene. The V and J ends lost 0 bases and 4 bases respectively, with 9 bases between them. Here the CDR3 reads CASSLARDAETQYF. CDR3 in DNA: TGTGCCAGCAGCTTAGCGCGGGACGCAGAGACCCAGTACTTC.

The chain carries TRBV19 and TRBJ1-2; possible D gene TRBD1, 5 bases. The CDR3 has 14 amino acids. The germline gives CDR1 LNHDA, CDR2 SQIVND (reference sequence). V lost 2 bases and J lost 4, with 11 bases in between. The CDR3 loop is CASSIPDSTYGYTF. The CDR3 DNA reads as TGTGCCAGTAGTATACCTGACAGTACCTATGGCTACACCTTC.

This sequence joins TRBV11-2 and TRBJ2-1, with 13 nucleotides matching TRBD2. The V and J ends lost 1 base and 6 bases, in that order; junction bases with no gene match: 0. In germline, CDR1 is SGHAT, CDR2 FQNNGV. CDR3 length: 15 residues. The chain's CDR3 is CASSLGLAGGNEQFF. DNA of the CDR3: TGTGCCAGCAGCTTAGGACTAGCGGGAGGCAATGAGCAGTTCTTC.

This chain joins TRBV5-1 and TRBJ2-1; possibly TRBD1 for D (6 bases). Trimming removed 4 bases at V and 4 bases at J, with 15 bases between. Germline lookup yields CDR1 SGHRS and CDR2 YFSETQ. There are 15 residues in the CDR3. CDR3 nucleotide sequence: TGCGCCAGCAGCCTCGACAGGAGTTTTTACAATGAGCAGTTCTTC. Translated, it gives CASSLDRSFYNEQFF.

The chain carries TRBV9 and TRBJ2-3; TRBD1 aligns across 7 bases. V lost 4 bases and J lost 6; bases outside the gene matches: 5. The CDR3 runs to 13 residues. Germline V gives CDR1 SGDLS, CDR2 YYNGEE. The CDR3 nucleotides read TGTGCCAGCAGCATCTCCAGGGGGGATACGCAGTATTTT. This sequence encodes CASSISRGDTQYF.

The gene calls are TRBV7-3 and TRBJ1-2, with TRBD1 matching 10 bases. Germline CDR1 reads SGHTA; CDR2 reads FQGTGA. The V segment lost 8 bases and the J segment 8 bases; nucleotides outside the gene matches: 8. The CDR3 covers 13 residues. CDR3 loop: CASGPGTGDGYTF. The DNA of the CDR3 is TGTGCCAGCGGGCCCGGGACAGGGGACGGCTACACCTTC.

This clone appeared once. This chain uses TRBV12-3 or TRBV12-4 with TRBJ2-7, with TRBD1 matching over 8 bases. The CDR3 sequence is 12 residues long. Germline trimming cut 10 bases from V and 5 bases from J; bases unmatched to any gene: 7. DNA of the CDR3: TGTGCCACCCGACAGGGGAACCACGAGCAGTACGTC. This encodes CATRQGNHEQYV.

The chain links TRBV30 to TRBJ1-2; TRBD1 agrees at 9 bases. Germline V gene lookup returns CDR1 GTSNPN and CDR2 SVGIG (reference sequence). J lost 8 bases, V lost 3 bases, and 10 bases had no gene match. This CDR3 comprises 14 residues. The chain's CDR3 is CAWRGGTGSQGYTF. CDR3 nucleotides: TGTGCCTGGAGGGGGGGGACAGGGTCGCAGGGCTACACCTTC.

V is TRBV6-5 and J is TRBJ1-1, with no clear D. The CDR3 has 14 amino acids. V gave up 4 bases and J gave up 2 bases, with 11 bases separating them. Germline CDR1 MNHEY, CDR2 SVGAGI. CDR3 protein: CASSSLQANTEAFF. CDR3 DNA: TGTGCCAGCAGTTCCCTCCAAGCCAACACTGAAGCTTTCTTT.

The chain uses TRBV3-1 (or the pseudogene TRBV3-2) and TRBJ1-1; D may be TRBD1 (5 bases). V lost 5 bases to trimming and J lost 3 bases, with 13 bases between them. This CDR3 is 14 amino acids long. Germline assignment: CDR1 LGHDT and CDR2 YNNKEL (reference sequence). The CDR3 DNA reads TGTGCCAGCAGCGGCGGGGCTCCGGACACTGAAGCTTTCTTT. It specifies CASSGGAPDTEAFF.

This chain joins TRBV19 and TRBJ2-4; TRBD1 might be the D (6 bases). The CDR3 spans 17 residues. Germline loops: CDR1 LNHDA, CDR2 SQIVND (reference sequence). V was pared by 4 bases and J by 0 bases, with 16 bases between. This CDR3 is CASSTAPRGQAKNIQYF. The DNA of the CDR3 is TGTGCCAGTAGTACGGCCCCCAGGGGTCAAGCCAAAAACATTCAGTACTTC.

The chain recombines TRBV27 with TRBJ1-2; 8 bases are shared with TRBD1. The CDR3 has 12 amino acids. After removal of 6 bases from V and 4 bases from J, the junction contained 1 base not matched to a gene. Germline CDR1 is MNHEY and CDR2 is SMNVEV (reference sequence). CDR3 sequence: CASSGQGYGYTF. CDR3 in DNA: TGTGCCAGCAGCGGACAGGGCTATGGCTACACCTTC.

The chain combines TRBV7-2 with TRBJ2-1, with 8 bases identical to TRBD2. The germline gives CDR1 SGHTA, CDR2 FQGNSA. J lost 10 bases, V lost 5 bases, and 10 bases had no gene match. This CDR3 contains 14 residues. CDR3 region: CASSLRGGGREQFF. DNA of the CDR3: TGTGCCAGCAGCCTCAGAGGCGGGGGGAGGGAGCAGTTCTTC. Supplemented by reference TRBV7-2 and TRBJ2-1, the full variable domain reads GAGVSQSPSNKVTEKGKDVELRCDPISGHTALYWYRQSLGQGLEFLIYFQGNSAPDKSGLPSDRFSAERTGGSVSTLTIQRTQQEDSAVYLCASSLRGGGREQFFGPGTRLTVL.

The CDR3 region is CASSRDSQNTEAFF. For the CDR3, the DNA is TGCGCCAGCAGCCGGGACAGCCAGAACACTGAAGCTTTCTTT. The V gene is TRBV10-2, the J gene TRBJ1-1, with 7 bases that match TRBD1. Germline V gene lookup returns CDR1 WSHSY and CDR2 SAAADI. V dropped 6 bases and J dropped 1; count of bases not matched to a gene: 5. This CDR3 is built from 14 residues.

The genes are TRBV28 and TRBJ1-3; the D gene is possibly TRBD1 (5 bases). V lost 5 bases to trimming and J lost 7 bases, with 9 bases between them. This CDR3 is built from 12 residues. Germline assignment: CDR1 MDHEN and CDR2 SYDVKM. CDR3 protein: CASSLEGNTIYF. CDR3 DNA sequence: TGTGCCAGCAGTCTGGAGGGGAACACCATATATTTT.

V usage is TRBV7-9 and J usage is TRBJ1-2; possibly TRBD1 for D (5 bases). CDR3 length: 16 amino acids. Germline V gene data show CDR1 as SEHNR and CDR2 as FQNEAQ (reference sequence). Between the trimmed V and J ends, which lost 0 bases and 5 bases, there was a span of 16 bases. The CDR3 DNA sequence: TGTGCCAGCAGCTTAGCGGGGGGGTCACTTGTTTATGGCTACACCTTC. It translates to CASSLAGGSLVYGYTF.

The chain carries TRBV19 and TRBJ1-5; 9 nucleotides line up with TRBD1. Trimming removed 1 base from V and 1 base from J; junction bases left unmatched: 8. The CDR3 consists of 18 residues. CDR1 is LNHDA and CDR2 is SQIVND in the germline V gene (reference sequence). CDR3 protein: CASSIVRGQGASNQPQHF. The CDR3 DNA follows: TGTGCCAGTAGTATAGTAAGGGGACAGGGAGCGAGCAATCAGCCCCAGCATTTT. Using reference TRBV19 and TRBJ1-5 for the parts outside the CDR3, the full variable domain is DGGITQSPKYLFRKEGQNVTLSCEQNLNHDAMYWYRQDPGQGLRLIYYSQIVNDFQKGDIAEGYSVSREKKESFPLTVTSAQKNPTAFYLCASSIVRGQGASNQPQHFGDGTRLSIL.